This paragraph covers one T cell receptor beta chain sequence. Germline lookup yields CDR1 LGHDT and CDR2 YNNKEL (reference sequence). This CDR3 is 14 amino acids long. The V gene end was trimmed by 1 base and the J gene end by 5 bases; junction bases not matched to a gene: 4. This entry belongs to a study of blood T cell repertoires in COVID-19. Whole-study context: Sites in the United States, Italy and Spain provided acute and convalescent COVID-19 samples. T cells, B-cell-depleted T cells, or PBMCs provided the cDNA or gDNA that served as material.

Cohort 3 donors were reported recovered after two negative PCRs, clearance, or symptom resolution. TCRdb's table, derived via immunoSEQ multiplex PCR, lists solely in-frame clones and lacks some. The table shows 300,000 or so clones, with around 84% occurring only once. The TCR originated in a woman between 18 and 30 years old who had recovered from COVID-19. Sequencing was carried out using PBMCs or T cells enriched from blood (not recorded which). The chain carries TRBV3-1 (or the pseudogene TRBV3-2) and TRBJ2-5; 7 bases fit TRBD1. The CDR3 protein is CASSQGTGGETQYF. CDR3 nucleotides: TGTGCCAGCAGCCAAGGGACAGGCGGCGAGACCCAGTACTTC.